This paragraph reports one T cell receptor (beta chain). Its target antigen remains unknown. Within one base of it there is no much larger clone, and no base qualities were kept. Libraries were constructed by PCR. DNA from cultured CD4+ T cells underwent TCR sequencing with the Oncomine TCR Beta short-read assay at the Johns Hopkins FTIC core. The QIAamp micro DNA kit was used to extract genomic DNA from the cultured CD4+ T cells. Oncomine TCR Beta libraries from cultured CD4+ T cells were pooled using unique dual indexes and sequenced on an Illumina iSeq 100. Concerning the study's data processing: Non-productive sequences were removed, and CDR3s that did not start with C, did not end with F or W, or were shorter than 7 amino acids were discarded. The MANAFEST web application was used to identify antigen-specific clonotypes by comparing peptide-stimulated wells against reference wells and other culture wells. An FDR below 0.05, an odds ratio above 5, and a productive frequency above 0.1% in at least two of three replicate wells were required for clones to be considered positive. A clonotype was classed as cross-reactive if the clonotype showed significant expansion both in SARS-CoV-2 spike wells and in at least one common cold coronavirus spike condition. CDR3 homology was assessed with Levenshtein distances (stringdist) and unrooted phylogenetic trees (ape) in R version 3.6.1. TCRdb reprocessed the public reads (quality trimming at Q25 with fastp, clone calling with MiXCR) and kept in-frame beta chains. Under each unique CDR3 protein, matching rows form one entry showing the most common genes and DNA. The authors' filters were not applied to this entry. Across this sample there are fewer than 15,000 distinct CDR3 sequences, with 21% seen only once. Around 12% of the sample lies in the top ten.

Interpreted using the paper, the treatment or condition label stands for: approximately nine-day PBMC culture with coronavirus spike peptide pools or control peptides (ViraFEST assay). To expand antigen-specific T cells with peptide pools and then pick out the expanded clonotypes through TCR sequencing, the study relied on the ViraFEST assay. Healthy vaccine recipients had no prior SARS-CoV-2 infection, confirmed by negative nucleocapsid antibody tests before and after vaccination. More than 1.5 million PBMCs per well were cultured in IMDM with approximately 4.9% human AB serum and 8 to 10 IU/ml IL-2, plus 10 ug/ml peptide pools. Half of the culture medium was replaced with fresh IL-2-containing medium on days 3 and 7. CD4+ T cells were isolated after around 9 days of culture through negative selection using the EasySep CD4+ T cell isolation kit. PBMCs were separated from whole blood using Ficoll-Paque Plus gradient centrifugation and then either used fresh or cryopreserved at -140C. Each culture condition was generally run in triplicate wells.

This sample was taken from a study of vaccination and CD4 T cells after COVID-19 (dated by TCRdb to between 2021 and 2022). Regarding the complete study: Six males and four females were included in the convalescent cohort, with two Hispanic individuals, seven Caucasians, two Asians and one multiracial person represented. Participants received two doses of either the Pfizer-BioNTech BNT162b2 vaccine (n=8) or the Moderna mRNA-1273 vaccine (n=2). Post-COVID blood samples were collected from convalescent patients a median of around 100 days after diagnosis, with a range of about 30 to 161 days. Post-vaccine blood samples were obtained a median of approximately 74 days after the second vaccine dose, with a range of about 12 to 241 days. Overlapping spike peptide pools from SARS-CoV-2 and from the common cold coronaviruses HCoV-NL63, HCoV-OC43 and HCoV-229E were used as culture stimuli. As controls, cultures received a CEFX viral epitope pool (the positive control), an HIV-1 Nef peptide pool (the negative control), or no peptide at all. The spike-specific CD4+ TCR repertoire was compared before and after mRNA vaccination in approximately 9 COVID-19 convalescent patients and a handful of infection-naive healthy vaccine recipients. What the study reported, not specific to this receptor: Nearly all vaccine-specific clones in convalescent patients (304 of 307) were mono-reactive for SARS-CoV-2 spike rather than cross-reactive with common cold coronaviruses. In convalescent patients, a median around 90% of post-vaccine SARS-CoV-2-reactive clones were detected only after vaccination, and vaccine-specific priming was suggested by this finding. The study included relatively few convalescent patients and did not analyze early timepoints after natural infection. An increase in the median number of SARS-CoV-2-reactive clonotypes from roughly 20 after infection to roughly 36 after vaccination was observed, but the change was not found to be significant.

The origin of this receptor is a human donor who received a COVID-19 vaccine. The sample was CD4+ T cells from blood, cultured in vitro, taken before SARS-CoV-2 vaccination.

The CDR3 region has the sequence CAISVTGGNSPLHF. The nucleotide sequence is given as TGTGCCATCAGTGTAACAGGGGGGAATTCACCCCTCCACTTT. The chain couples TRBV10-3 to TRBJ1-6; the central 8 bases match TRBD1. The germline V gene yields ENHRY for CDR1 and SYGVKD for CDR2. Counted from cysteine to phenylalanine, this CDR3 has 14 amino acids. The entry retains the CDR3 DNA only, 42 bases that are in frame from base 1. V ends up 4 bases short and J 7 bases short, with an unmatched junction base count of 3.